Shown below are 21 T cell receptor beta chains from a single sample sequenced in a study of blood T cell repertoires in COVID-19. The data were produced by immunoSEQ multiplex PCR, yet TCRdb's version contains in-frame clones alone and is incomplete. The sample records 40,000 to 45,000 clones, about 88% being singletons. Sequenced material: peripheral blood. These receptor sequences come from a human donor in a cohort sampled during active COVID-19.

Only one count was recorded for this clone. The chain employs TRBV2 and TRBJ2-7; TRBD2 matches 8 bases. The CDR3 is made up of 15 amino acids. Germline V CDR1 and CDR2: SNHLY, FYNNEI. J was trimmed by 3 bases and V by 6 bases; bases with no gene match: 10. The CDR3 loop reads CASRPTSGAIYEQYF. DNA for the CDR3: TGTGCCAGCAGGCCCACTAGCGGCGCAATCTACGAGCAGTACTTC.

V usage is TRBV9 and J usage is TRBJ2-1; the match to TRBD2 covers 7 bases. J lost 6 bases, V lost 3 bases, and 15 bases had no gene match. Germline V gene lookup returns CDR1 SGDLS and CDR2 YYNGEE. CDR3 length: 17 amino acids. The CDR3 DNA sequence: TGTGCCAGCAGCGCTAGGACTAGTCGTGGTGGGGGCAATGAGCAGTTCTTC. Translating it yields CASSARTSRGGGNEQFF.

V gene TRBV24-1 combines with J gene TRBJ2-1, with TRBD1 matching 8 bases. Trimming removed 2 bases from V and 2 bases from J; junction bases left unmatched: 10. The CDR3 totals 18 residues. Germline V gene lookup returns CDR1 KGHDR and CDR2 SFDVKD. The DNA of the CDR3 is TGTGCCACCAGTGATTCTTTAAGTCAGGGGGCTGCCTACAATGAGCAGTTCTTC. Protein product: CATSDSLSQGAAYNEQFF.

The gene calls are TRBV12-5 and TRBJ1-1, with TRBD1 as a possible D gene (5 bases). V lost 6 bases, J lost 4 bases, and 15 bases lay in between. This CDR3 is built from 14 residues. Germline V gene sequence: CDR1 LGHNT, CDR2 FRNRAP. The CDR3 sequence is CASGRTMGGTEAFF. The CDR3 region has the DNA TGTGCTAGTGGCCGCACCATGGGGGGCACTGAAGCTTTCTTT.

About this clone: The same CDR3 arises from other DNA sequences in this sample as well. The chain employs TRBV6-5 and TRBJ2-7; 10 bases align to TRBD1. The CDR3 length is 15 residues. Germline trimming cut 4 bases from V and 4 bases from J; bases unmatched to any gene: 7. CDR1 and CDR2 from the germline V gene are MNHEY and SVGAGI. For the CDR3, the DNA is TGTGCCAGCAGTTCTCCGGGACAGGGGAGGTACGAGCAGTACTTC. Translating it yields CASSSPGQGRYEQYF.

This chain links TRBV6-2 or TRBV6-3 with TRBJ1-1, with D maybe TRBD1 (6 bases). Germline V gives CDR1 MNHEY, CDR2 SVGEGT. V dropped 0 bases and J dropped 5 bases, with 10 bases sitting between them. The CDR3 loop spans 14 amino acids. The CDR3 DNA follows: TGTGCCAGCAGTTACTCGTCCCAGGGGACTGAAGCTTTCTTT. This encodes CASSYSSQGTEAFF.

This clone occurred a few times. The genes are TRBV11-2 and TRBJ2-5, with TRBD2 matching 8 bases. The V gene's germline CDR1 is SGHAT and CDR2 FQNNGV. V trimming: 4 bases; J trimming: 4 bases; junction bases outside the gene matches: 8. This CDR3 has 15 residues. The CDR3 region is CASSSPGLDRETQYF. The CDR3 DNA follows: TGTGCCAGCAGCTCGCCGGGACTAGACAGAGAGACCCAGTACTTC. Drawing the rest from reference TRBV11-2 and TRBJ2-5, the complete variable domain is EAGVAQSPRYKIIEKRQSVAFWCNPISGHATLYWYQQILGQGPKLLIQFQNNGVVDDSQLPKDRFSAERLKGVDSTLKIQPAKLEDSAVYLCASSSPGLDRETQYFGPGTRLLVL.

V usage is TRBV5-6 and J usage is TRBJ2-3; D gene uncertain. The V and J ends lost 1 base and 6 bases respectively, with 6 bases between them. Germline V gene data show CDR1 as SGHDT and CDR2 as YYEEEE. The CDR3 length is 12 residues. As DNA, the CDR3 is TGTGCCAGCAGCTTGTTTGGCGATACGCAGTATTTT. This translates into CASSLFGDTQYF.

The gene calls are TRBV11-2 and TRBJ2-7; perhaps TRBD2 as D (5 bases). Germline V lookup: CDR1 SGHAT, CDR2 FQNNGV. V lost 5 bases and J 6 bases, leaving 11 bases between the germline ends. CDR3 size: 12 residues. The CDR3 DNA reads TGTGCCAGCAGCCCCCGGGGTTCCGAGCAGTACTTC. It codes for CASSPRGSEQYF.

This chain uses TRBV18 with TRBJ1-5, with a weak D call TRBD1 (5 bases). This CDR3 comprises 18 residues. Germline CDR1 KGHSH, CDR2 LQKENI. V was cut by 6 bases and J by 1 base, with 22 bases left in between. CDR3 region: CASSPAAGPLGSNQPQHF. In DNA form, the CDR3 reads TGTGCCAGCTCGCCTGCGGCGGGGCCCCTGGGGAGCAATCAGCCCCAGCATTTT.

This clone was recorded a few times. The rearrangement uses TRBV19 and TRBJ1-5, with D possibly matching TRBD1 (5 bases). V lost 4 bases and J lost 7, with 17 bases in between. Per germline, CDR1 LNHDA and CDR2 SQIVND (reference sequence). This CDR3 has 15 residues. The CDR3: CASSTVGGGAQPQHF. In nucleotides, the CDR3 is TGTGCCAGTAGTACCGTCGGGGGAGGGGCACAGCCCCAGCATTTT. Looking up the rest from reference TRBV19 and TRBJ1-5 gives the full variable domain: DGGITQSPKYLFRKEGQNVTLSCEQNLNHDAMYWYRQDPGQGLRLIYYSQIVNDFQKGDIAEGYSVSREKKESFPLTVTSAQKNPTAFYLCASSTVGGGAQPQHFGDGTRLSIL.

As regards this clone: The sample contains more than one DNA sequence encoding this CDR3. The V gene is TRBV2, the J gene TRBJ2-1; TRBD2 matches at 7 bases. From germline, CDR1 is SNHLY and CDR2 FYNNEI. CDR3 length: 13 residues. V was pared by 6 bases and J by 3 bases, with 2 bases of the junction left unmatched. CDR3 DNA: TGTGCCAGCAGCCCGGGGGGCTACAATGAGCAGTTCTTC. Encoded protein: CASSPGGYNEQFF.

The V gene is TRBV7-2, the J gene TRBJ1-5; 8 bases match TRBD1. Germline lookup yields CDR1 SGHTA and CDR2 FQGNSA. This CDR3 spans 15 amino acids. The J segment lost 4 bases and the V segment lost 5 bases, leaving 7 bases of the junction unmatched. In nucleotides, the CDR3 is TGTGCCAGCAGCGCCAGGACAGGGTCTAATCAGCCCCAGCATTTT. This gives the protein CASSARTGSNQPQHF.

The chain employs TRBV6-2 or TRBV6-3 and TRBJ2-7; D is uncertain. V was pared by 3 bases and J by 3 bases, with 9 bases between. This CDR3 is built from 13 residues. Germline V gives CDR1 MNHEY, CDR2 SVGEGT. The CDR3 here is CASSYGHNYEQYF. CDR3 DNA sequence: TGTGCCAGCAGTTATGGCCACAACTACGAGCAGTACTTC.

The sample holds one count of this clone. The V gene is TRBV30, the J gene TRBJ1-1, with D possibly being TRBD1 (5 bases). The germline V gene encodes CDR1 GTSNPN and CDR2 SVGIG (reference sequence). The CDR3 spans 12 residues. V shed 0 bases and J shed 3 bases, with 5 bases lying between them. CDR3 sequence: CAWSVQDTEAFF. The CDR3 DNA sequence: TGTGCCTGGAGTGTACAGGACACTGAAGCTTTCTTT. The whole variable domain, filled in from reference TRBV30 and TRBJ1-1, reads SQTIHQWPATLVQPVGSPLSLECTVEGTSNPNLYWYRQAAGRGLQLLFYSVGIGQISSEVPQNLSASRPQDRQFILSSKKLLLSDSGFYLCAWSVQDTEAFFGQGTRLTVV.

This sequence joins TRBV4-1 and TRBJ2-2, with a possible D match to TRBD2 (6 bases). The CDR3 has 14 amino acids. CDR1 and CDR2 (germline): MGHRA, YSYEKL. The V gene lost 5 bases and the J gene lost 8 bases, with 15 bases spanning the gap. CDR3 sequence (DNA): TGCGCCAGCAGCTCGTATTCCGGGACTGGGGAGCTGTTTTTT. It encodes CASSSYSGTGELFF.

The rearrangement links TRBV5-1 to TRBJ2-3; 10 bases match TRBD2. The CDR3 has 15 residues. The germline CDR1 and CDR2 sequences are SGHRS and YFSETQ. Unmatched junction bases numbered 6, after V lost 5 bases and J lost 3 bases. The CDR3 DNA reads TGCGCCAGCAGACTCAGCGGGAGGGCGACAGATACGCAGTATTTT. Translating it yields CASRLSGRATDTQYF. Complete variable domain (other parts from reference TRBV5-1 and TRBJ2-3): KAGVTQTPRYLIKTRGQQVTLSCSPISGHRSVSWYQQTPGQGLQFLFEYFSETQRNKGNFPGRFSGRQFSNSRSEMNVSTLELGDSALYLCASRLSGRATDTQYFGPGTRLTVL.

This clone was counted only a few times. V gene TRBV19 combines with J gene TRBJ2-5, with D perhaps TRBD1 (6 bases). From germline, CDR1 is LNHDA and CDR2 SQIVND (reference sequence). The CDR3 spans 13 residues. V lost 11 bases and J 1 base, leaving 14 bases between the germline ends. CDR3 sequence (DNA): TGTGCCTCCGCTCGAGGGGGCCAAGAGACCCAGTACTTC. Translation: CASARGGQETQYF.

The chain joins TRBV6-5 to TRBJ2-7, with D possibly being TRBD1 (5 bases). Trimming took 6 bases from V and 3 from J, leaving 9 bases between them. The CDR3 runs to 12 residues. Germline V CDR1 and CDR2: MNHEY, SVGAGI. In nucleotides, the CDR3 is TGTGCCAGCAGCCCGACAGTCTACGAGCAGTACTTC. The encoded protein is CASSPTVYEQYF.

V usage is TRBV18 and J usage is TRBJ2-1, with a weak D call TRBD1 (6 bases). In germline, CDR1 is KGHSH, CDR2 LQKENI. Trimming shortened V by 3 bases and J by 4 bases, and 10 bases separated the two germline ends. CDR3 size: 14 residues. This chain's CDR3 is CASSPGTSYNEQFF. The CDR3 region has the DNA TGTGCCAGCTCACCCGGGACATCTTACAATGAGCAGTTCTTC.

The chain couples TRBV27 to TRBJ1-5, with D possibly TRBD1 on 5 matching bases. This CDR3 is built from 15 residues. Per germline, CDR1 MNHEY and CDR2 SMNVEV (reference sequence). Between the trimmed V and J ends, which lost 2 bases and 1 base, there was a span of 9 bases. CDR3 sequence: CASSLGGGSNQPQHF. The CDR3 DNA reads TGTGCCAGCAGTTTAGGCGGGGGGAGCAATCAGCCCCAGCATTTT.